This is a list of T cell receptor beta chains from one sample in a study of blood T cells in healthy people across ages. TCRdb called the 5' RACE reads again in MiXCR, with one record for every CDR3 protein. The table lists about 1.6 million distinct CDR3 sequences, approximately 32% of them singletons, with 11% in the top ten. The sample consisted of blood. The receptors here all came from a woman aged 25 to 45 in good health. Both conserved end residues are part of each CDR3. A D gene is named only where the DNA matches it firmly. Only part of the rows carry a size: once, few, many, or a class if the clone is expanded.

clone size: few; D gene: TRBD2; J gene: TRBJ2-3; V gene: TRBV7-2; CDR3 DNA: TGTGCCAGCAGCTTGGGTGCGGGACTAGCGGGAGGGTACACAGATACGCAGTATTTT; CDR3 protein: CASSLGAGLAGGYTDTQYF
clone size: -; D gene: TRBD2; J gene: TRBJ2-3; V gene: TRBV28; CDR3 DNA: TGTGCCAGCAATGACGGGGGGGCCGCAGATACGCAGTATTTT; CDR3 protein: CASNDGGAADTQYF
clone size: many; D gene: -; J gene: TRBJ2-3; V gene: TRBV3-1; CDR3 DNA: TGTGCCAGCAGCTTTTTAAATACGCAGTATTTT; CDR3 protein: CASSFLNTQYF
clone size: -; D gene: -; J gene: TRBJ1-2; V gene: TRBV6-1; CDR3 DNA: TGTGCCAGCACTGAGGGTCTGCGTGGCTACACCTTC; CDR3 protein: CASTEGLRGYTF
clone size: -; D gene: TRBD1; J gene: TRBJ2-1; V gene: TRBV12-3/TRBV12-4; CDR3 DNA: TGTGCCAGCAGTTTACAGGGACAGGCCTCCTACAATGAGCAGTTCTTC; CDR3 protein: CASSLQGQASYNEQFF
clone size: -; D gene: -; J gene: TRBJ1-4; V gene: TRBV7-9; CDR3 DNA: TGTGCCAGCAGCCCTGAGGGTTGGTTCGAAAAACGGTTTTTT; CDR3 protein: CASSPEGWFEKRFF
clone size: few; D gene: -; J gene: TRBJ2-7; V gene: TRBV9; CDR3 DNA: TGTGCCAGCAGCGTAGACGGCGGGACCTACGAGCAGTACTTC; CDR3 protein: CASSVDGGTYEQYF
clone size: once; D gene: -; J gene: TRBJ2-2; V gene: TRBV7-8; CDR3 DNA: TGTGCCAGCCATTCTTTCGACGCGGGGGCGAACATCGGGGAGCTGTTTTTT; CDR3 protein: CASHSFDAGANIGELFF
clone size: -; D gene: -; J gene: TRBJ2-1; V gene: TRBV9; CDR3 DNA: TGTGCCAGCAGCGTCGGACGTATGGATGAGCAGTTCTTC; CDR3 protein: CASSVGRMDEQFF
clone size: -; D gene: -; J gene: TRBJ1-2; V gene: TRBV12-3/TRBV12-4; CDR3 DNA: TGTGCCAGCAGTTTTACAGGTCTTGCAGCCTATGGCTACACCTTC; CDR3 protein: CASSFTGLAAYGYTF
clone size: -; D gene: -; J gene: TRBJ2-7; V gene: TRBV5-1; CDR3 DNA: TGCGCCAGCAGTTCGGGACAAATAAAACCCTACGAGCAGTACTTC; CDR3 protein: CASSSGQIKPYEQYF
clone size: few; D gene: -; J gene: TRBJ1-1; V gene: TRBV18; CDR3 DNA: TGTGCCAGCAAGCAGGAGGCCAACACTGAAGCTTTCTTT; CDR3 protein: CASKQEANTEAFF
clone size: few; D gene: -; J gene: TRBJ1-1; V gene: TRBV4-1; CDR3 DNA: TGCGCCAGCAGCCAAGGGATCAGGGAGGGCACTGAAGCTTTCTTT; CDR3 protein: CASSQGIREGTEAFF
clone size: -; D gene: TRBD1; J gene: TRBJ2-5; V gene: TRBV9; CDR3 DNA: TGTGCCAGCAGCTCACCTCCCCTGATGACAGGGGAAGAAGAGACCCAGTACTTC; CDR3 protein: CASSSPPLMTGEEETQYF
clone size: -; D gene: TRBD2; J gene: TRBJ2-1; V gene: TRBV18; CDR3 DNA: TGTGCCAGCTCACCACTTCCTAGCGGGGGGACCGCGAATGAGCAGTTCTTC; CDR3 protein: CASSPLPSGGTANEQFF
clone size: few; D gene: -; J gene: TRBJ1-2; V gene: TRBV20-1; CDR3 DNA: TGCAGTGCTAGAGATGGAGGGGCCCACTATGGCTACACCTTC; CDR3 protein: CSARDGGAHYGYTF
clone size: -; D gene: -; J gene: TRBJ2-1; V gene: TRBV28; CDR3 DNA: TGTGCCAGCAGTGAGGACAGAACCTACAATGAGCAGTTCTTC; CDR3 protein: CASSEDRTYNEQFF
clone size: many; D gene: TRBD2; J gene: TRBJ2-7; V gene: TRBV4-1; CDR3 DNA: TGCGCCAGCAGCCAAGATCATCCAGCGGGAGAATCGGGAGAGCAGTACTTC; CDR3 protein: CASSQDHPAGESGEQYF
clone size: many; D gene: TRBD2; J gene: TRBJ2-7; V gene: TRBV29-1; CDR3 DNA: TGCAGCGTTGGCGAAGCGGGGGCCTACGAGCAGTACTTC; CDR3 protein: CSVGEAGAYEQYF
clone size: once; D gene: -; J gene: TRBJ2-7; V gene: TRBV28; CDR3 DNA: TGTGCCAGCAGTTTACTATTTGAAGGGAGTCCCTACGAGCAGTACTTC; CDR3 protein: CASSLLFEGSPYEQYF
clone size: -; D gene: -; J gene: TRBJ2-1; V gene: TRBV9; CDR3 DNA: TGTGCCAGCAGCGTAGGTGGGACCGATTACAATGAGCAGTTCTTC; CDR3 protein: CASSVGGTDYNEQFF
clone size: -; D gene: -; J gene: TRBJ2-5; V gene: TRBV6-2/TRBV6-3; CDR3 DNA: TGTGCCAGCAGTCTTTCACTAGTCACGGTGACCCAGTACTTC; CDR3 protein: CASSLSLVTVTQYF
clone size: -; D gene: -; J gene: TRBJ2-7; V gene: TRBV5-6; CDR3 DNA: TGTGCCAGCAGCACCTACACAGGGCTCTATGGTGGGGAGCAGTACTTC; CDR3 protein: CASSTYTGLYGGEQYF
clone size: many; D gene: TRBD2; J gene: TRBJ2-3; V gene: TRBV20-1; CDR3 DNA: TGCAGTGCTAGCCCTAGCGGGAGCACAGATACGCAGTATTTT; CDR3 protein: CSASPSGSTDTQYF
clone size: few; D gene: -; J gene: TRBJ1-3; V gene: TRBV4-1; CDR3 DNA: TGCGCCAGCAGCCAGGGGCAGGGAAAAAGCTCTGGAAACACCATATATTTT; CDR3 protein: CASSQGQGKSSGNTIYF
clone size: -; D gene: TRBD2; J gene: TRBJ2-1; V gene: TRBV29-1; CDR3 DNA: TGCAGCGTTGAGAAGCGGGAGGGCAGCTATGAGCAGTTCTTC; CDR3 protein: CSVEKREGSYEQFF
clone size: -; D gene: -; J gene: TRBJ2-3; V gene: TRBV20-1; CDR3 DNA: TGCAGTGCTAGATTGGTAGCGCCTCGAGATACGCAGTATTTT; CDR3 protein: CSARLVAPRDTQYF
clone size: few; D gene: TRBD1; J gene: TRBJ1-2; V gene: TRBV6-2/TRBV6-3; CDR3 DNA: TGTGCCAGCAGTTCGAACAGGGGTTCCTATGGCTACACCTTC; CDR3 protein: CASSSNRGSYGYTF
clone size: -; D gene: TRBD1; J gene: TRBJ2-1; V gene: TRBV12-5; CDR3 DNA: TGTGCTAGTGGTCCCCAAAATTGGGACAGGGGATATAGTTCCTACAATGAGCAGTTCTTC; CDR3 protein: CASGPQNWDRGYSSYNEQFF
clone size: few; D gene: -; J gene: TRBJ2-3; V gene: TRBV3-1; CDR3 DNA: TGTGCCAGCAGCCTCTCGAGCGGGCTCCGCACAGATACGCAGTATTTT; CDR3 protein: CASSLSSGLRTDTQYF
clone size: -; D gene: -; J gene: TRBJ2-3; V gene: TRBV20-1; CDR3 DNA: TGCAGTGCTAGGGGGGGGGGACAGACCCTGGATACGCAGTATTTT; CDR3 protein: CSARGGGQTLDTQYF
clone size: few; D gene: TRBD1; J gene: TRBJ2-7; V gene: TRBV20-1; CDR3 DNA: TGCAGTGCTAGGATACAGGGGGGAGCCTACGAGCAGTACTTC; CDR3 protein: CSARIQGGAYEQYF
clone size: -; D gene: -; J gene: TRBJ1-1; V gene: TRBV9; CDR3 DNA: TGTGCCAGCAGCCCCTATTTAGGATCGGCTTTCTTT; CDR3 protein: CASSPYLGSAFF
clone size: -; D gene: TRBD1; J gene: TRBJ2-7; V gene: TRBV5-1; CDR3 DNA: TGCGCCAGCAGCTGGGGGACAGGGCCTTCCTTCGAGCAGTACTTC; CDR3 protein: CASSWGTGPSFEQYF
clone size: -; D gene: TRBD1; J gene: TRBJ2-7; V gene: TRBV6-1; CDR3 DNA: TGTGCCAGCAGCCGACAGGGCAATCTTATTTACGAGCAGTACTTC; CDR3 protein: CASSRQGNLIYEQYF
clone size: few; D gene: -; J gene: TRBJ1-1; V gene: TRBV7-9; CDR3 DNA: TGTGCCAGCAGCTTGGGCCTCCGAATGAACACTGAAGCTTTCTTT; CDR3 protein: CASSLGLRMNTEAFF
clone size: -; D gene: -; J gene: TRBJ1-1; V gene: TRBV27; CDR3 DNA: TGTGCCAGCAGTTTAGGGATTTGGGACACTGAAGCTTTCTTT; CDR3 protein: CASSLGIWDTEAFF
clone size: -; D gene: -; J gene: TRBJ2-7; V gene: TRBV5-6; CDR3 DNA: TGTGCCAGCAGCTTGCTGACGACCCTAGACTACGAGCAGTACTTC; CDR3 protein: CASSLLTTLDYEQYF
clone size: -; D gene: -; J gene: TRBJ1-5; V gene: TRBV24-1; CDR3 DNA: TGTGCCACCAGTGATTCATCGCCCAATCAGCCCCAGCATTTT; CDR3 protein: CATSDSSPNQPQHF
clone size: -; D gene: -; J gene: TRBJ2-3; V gene: TRBV20-1; CDR3 DNA: TGCAGTACAGGGTTGATGGATACGCAGTATTTT; CDR3 protein: CSTGLMDTQYF
clone size: -; D gene: -; J gene: TRBJ2-5; V gene: TRBV25-1; CDR3 DNA: TGTGCCAGCAGTGATTTTTCGGGCCGCCAAGAGACCCAGTACTTC; CDR3 protein: CASSDFSGRQETQYF
clone size: -; D gene: -; J gene: TRBJ2-6; V gene: TRBV11-2; CDR3 DNA: TGTGCCAGCAGCTCACCATTCCGCGCTGGGGCCAACGTCCTGACTTTC; CDR3 protein: CASSSPFRAGANVLTF
clone size: few; D gene: -; J gene: TRBJ2-2; V gene: TRBV12-3/TRBV12-4; CDR3 DNA: TGTGCCAGCAGTTTACTCTCGCGGACCGGGGAGCTGTTTTTT; CDR3 protein: CASSLLSRTGELFF
clone size: few; D gene: TRBD2; J gene: TRBJ2-5; V gene: TRBV7-8; CDR3 DNA: TGTGCCAGCAGCTTAGAAAGAAGCGGGGGGGCGGAGCAGTACTTC; CDR3 protein: CASSLERSGGAEQYF
clone size: many; D gene: -; J gene: TRBJ2-7; V gene: TRBV5-6; CDR3 DNA: TGTGCCAGCAGCTGGGGACAAAATTACGAGCAGTACTTC; CDR3 protein: CASSWGQNYEQYF